The 7 T cell receptor beta chains in this list originate from one sample, sequenced in a study of identical twins (dated by TCRdb to about 2016). Library prep was done by 5' RACE. The sequencing machine was an Illumina HiSeq 2000. The public reads were run again by TCRdb, first through fastp at Q25 and then through MiXCR, and only productive beta chains were kept. Each record represents a unique CDR3 protein, reported with the most common genes and DNA among its rows. Here the sample has 500,000 to 700,000 distinct CDR3 sequences; around 7.4% occur a single time. Of the sample, about 1.6% is held by the ten largest clones. The same sample was also studied in work on yellow fever vaccine responses in identical twins.

Sequencing was carried out using PBMCs. The origin of the receptors is a woman aged 18-29 years in good health.

This sequence joins TRBV29-1 and TRBJ2-2; D possibly corresponds to TRBD1 (6 bases). V gave up 7 bases and J gave up 6 bases, with 24 bases separating them. Per germline, CDR1 SQVTM and CDR2 ANQGSEA. The CDR3 has 16 amino acids. CDR3 in DNA: TGCAGCGCTAAGCCGACAGGAAACACTAACGCCGGGGAGCTGTTTTTT. Translated: CSAKPTGNTNAGELFF.

The table lists this clonotype with many counts. The genes are TRBV24-1 and TRBJ1-1, with unresolved D. CDR1 and CDR2 (germline): KGHDR, SFDVKD. V was trimmed by 2 bases and J by 2 bases, leaving 14 bases between them. The CDR3 has 16 amino acids. The CDR3 nucleotides read TGTGCCACCAGTGATTCCAGGCAGTTCCCCAACACTGAAGCTTTCTTT. It codes for CATSDSRQFPNTEAFF.

Ten or more counts support this clonotype. Here the CDR3 reads CASSLGSPYNEQFF. In nucleotides, the CDR3 is TGTGCCAGCAGCTTAGGCAGTCCTTACAATGAGCAGTTCTTC. This sequence joins TRBV11-2 and TRBJ2-1, with D uncertain. The V end was cut by 1 base, the J end by 4 bases, with 8 bases between. The CDR3 runs to 14 residues. Germline V gene data show CDR1 as SGHAT and CDR2 as FQNNGV.

This rearrangement joins TRBV10-3 to TRBJ1-2, with a tentative D call TRBD1 (6 bases). The ends were cut back, 10 bases at V and 6 bases at J, with 18 bases in the middle. The CDR3 covers 13 residues. Germline V gene sequence: CDR1 ENHRY, CDR2 SYGVKD. The CDR3 bases are TGTGCCAATCGCCGGGGGCCGAGAGATGGCTACACCTTC. It translates to CANRRGPRDGYTF.

This clonotype has a handful of counts. This sequence joins TRBV12-3 or TRBV12-4 and TRBJ2-1; D call uncertain. CDR3 size: 11 residues. Trimming stripped 5 bases from V and 6 bases from J, with 5 bases between. The chain's CDR3 is CASSAINEQFF. CDR3 nucleotides: TGTGCCAGCAGTGCCATCAATGAGCAGTTCTTC.

This clonotype came up many times. This rearrangement joins TRBV29-1 to TRBJ2-2; D may correspond to TRBD1 or TRBD2 (5 bases each). The CDR3 is made up of 15 amino acids. Germline CDR1 is SQVTM and CDR2 is ANQGSEA. V lost 4 bases and J 5 bases, leaving 17 bases between the germline ends. CDR3 sequence (DNA): TGCAGCGTTGGGCTGGGGACGAGGGGTACCGGGGAGCTGTTTTTT. Translating gives CSVGLGTRGTGELFF.

V and J are TRBV6-5 and TRBJ2-4; 9 bases are shared with TRBD1. The junction had 4 bases not matched to a gene; V was cut back by 3 bases and J by 1 base. Looked up from germline, CDR1 is MNHEY and CDR2 is SVGAGI. This CDR3 spans 16 amino acids. The CDR3 DNA is TGTGCCAGCAGTTATGGACAGGGGTTGGCCAAAAACATTCAGTACTTC. Translation: CASSYGQGLAKNIQYF.